One and the same sample provided the 2 T cell receptor beta chains below, sequenced in a study of blood T cell repertoires in COVID-19. Assay used: immunoSEQ multiplex PCR; TCRdb lists only in-frame clones, some missing. The table has roughly 300,000 clones, 85% seen once. Specimen: PBMCs or T cells enriched from blood (not recorded which). The receptors stem from a woman between 50 and 59 years old who had recovered from COVID-19.

V gene TRBV11-2 combines with J gene TRBJ1-1; the D is unclear. V was pared by 5 bases and J by 4 bases, with 14 bases between. The CDR3 runs 14 residues. The germline V gene has CDR1 SGHAT and CDR2 FQNNGV. In nucleotides, the CDR3 is TGTGCCAGCAGCCTAGGGTCAACGGGCACTGAAGCTTTCTTT. The encoded protein is CASSLGSTGTEAFF. The full variable domain, its missing parts supplied by reference TRBV11-2 and TRBJ1-1, is EAGVAQSPRYKIIEKRQSVAFWCNPISGHATLYWYQQILGQGPKLLIQFQNNGVVDDSQLPKDRFSAERLKGVDSTLKIQPAKLEDSAVYLCASSLGSTGTEAFFGQGTRLTVV.

This rearrangement joins TRBV6-2 or TRBV6-3 to TRBJ1-2, with a weak D call TRBD1 (6 bases). This CDR3 spans 17 amino acids. Germline CDR1 is MNHEY and CDR2 is SVGEGT. V lost 2 bases to trimming and J lost 2 bases, with 18 bases between them. The DNA for the CDR3 is TGTGCCAGCAGTTACGTGGCAGGGGAAGGGGCCAACTATGGCTACACCTTC. The encoded protein is CASSYVAGEGANYGYTF.